This T cell receptor (beta chain) was documented in a study of beta chain features in type 1 diabetes. Study outcomes and limitations: cDNA sequencing could over-represent cells with high TCR expression. Significant though moderate, a shortening of TCRB CDR3s appeared in all four CD4+ subsets of Type 1 diabetes patients.

This clone was found a few times. Its antigen remains unidentified. Sorting based on CD45RO/CCR7/CD25/CD127/CD95/CD27 separated CD4+ naive, central memory, regulatory and stem cell-like memory cells. Reverse transcription of all isolated RNA meant that expressed TCRB transcripts were sequenced. The table came from immunoSEQ multiplex PCR; TCRdb's copy has only in-frame clones and leaves some out. Of some 290,000 clones in the sample, approximately 25% are singletons; the top ten hold around 0.011%. The V and J ends lost 2 bases and 2 bases, in that order; junction bases with no gene match: 3. The CDR3 length is 13 residues. The germline V gene has CDR1 GTSNPN and CDR2 SVGIG (reference sequence).

The sequence was collected from a woman in her 30s with type 1 diabetes. Sample: naive CD4+ T cells from blood. This rearrangement joins TRBV30 to TRBJ2-7; 7 bases match TRBD1. CDR3 sequence: CAWSTTGAYEQYF. DNA of the CDR3: TGTGCCTGGAGTACCACAGGGGCCTACGAGCAGTACTTC. Looking up the rest from reference TRBV30 and TRBJ2-7 gives the full variable domain: SQTIHQWPATLVQPVGSPLSLECTVEGTSNPNLYWYRQAAGRGLQLLFYSVGIGQISSEVPQNLSASRPQDRQFILSSKKLLLSDSGFYLCAWSTTGAYEQYFGPGTRLTVT.